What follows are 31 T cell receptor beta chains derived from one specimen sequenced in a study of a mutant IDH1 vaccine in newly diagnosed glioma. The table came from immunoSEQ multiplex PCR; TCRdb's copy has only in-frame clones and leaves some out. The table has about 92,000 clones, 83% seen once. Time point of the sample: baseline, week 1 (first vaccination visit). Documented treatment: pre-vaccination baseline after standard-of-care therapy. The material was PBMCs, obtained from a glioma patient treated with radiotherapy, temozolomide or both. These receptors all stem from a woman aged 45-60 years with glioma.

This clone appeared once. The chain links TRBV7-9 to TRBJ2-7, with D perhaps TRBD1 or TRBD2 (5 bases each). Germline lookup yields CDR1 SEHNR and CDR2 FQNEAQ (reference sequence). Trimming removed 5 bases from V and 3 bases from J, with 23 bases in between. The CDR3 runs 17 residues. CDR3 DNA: TGTGCCAGCAGCCAAGAATGGTGGGACGTCTCAAACTACGAGCAGTACTTC. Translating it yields CASSQEWWDVSNYEQYF.

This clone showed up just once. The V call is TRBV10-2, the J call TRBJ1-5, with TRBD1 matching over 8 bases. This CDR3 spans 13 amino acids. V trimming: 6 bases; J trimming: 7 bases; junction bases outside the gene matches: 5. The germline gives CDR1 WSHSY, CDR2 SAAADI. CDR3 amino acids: CASRDSGGQPQHF. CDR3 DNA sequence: TGCGCCAGCAGAGATTCAGGGGGCCAGCCCCAGCATTTT.

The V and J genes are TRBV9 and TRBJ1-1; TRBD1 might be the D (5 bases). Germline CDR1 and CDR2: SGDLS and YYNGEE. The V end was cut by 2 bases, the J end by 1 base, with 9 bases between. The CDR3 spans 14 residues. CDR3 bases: TGTGCCAGCAGCGTTGGGACCGAGAACACTGAAGCTTTCTTT. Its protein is CASSVGTENTEAFF.

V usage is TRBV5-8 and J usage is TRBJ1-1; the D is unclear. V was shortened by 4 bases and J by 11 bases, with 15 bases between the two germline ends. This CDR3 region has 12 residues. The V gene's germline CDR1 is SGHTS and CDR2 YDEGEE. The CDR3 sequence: CASSTSWAGAFF. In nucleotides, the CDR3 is TGTGCCAGCAGCACCTCCTGGGCGGGGGCTTTCTTT.

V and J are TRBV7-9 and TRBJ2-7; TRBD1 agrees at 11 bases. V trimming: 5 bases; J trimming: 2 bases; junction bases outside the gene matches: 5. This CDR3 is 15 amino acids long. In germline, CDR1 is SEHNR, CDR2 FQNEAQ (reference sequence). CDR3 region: CASSRGQGATYEQYF. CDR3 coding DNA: TGTGCCAGCAGCCGAGGACAGGGGGCTACCTACGAGCAGTACTTC. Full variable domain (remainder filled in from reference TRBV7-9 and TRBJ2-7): DTGVSQNPRHKITKRGQNVTFRCDPISEHNRLYWYRQTLGQGPEFLTYFQNEAQLEKSRLLSDRFSAERPKGSFSTLEIQRTEQGDSAMYLCASSRGQGATYEQYFGPGTRLTVT.

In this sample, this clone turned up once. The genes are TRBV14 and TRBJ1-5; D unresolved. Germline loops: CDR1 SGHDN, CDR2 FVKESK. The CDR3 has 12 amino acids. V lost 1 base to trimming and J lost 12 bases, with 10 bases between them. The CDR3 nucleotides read TGTGCCAGCAGCCAAGGTGGCGGGCACCAGCATTTT. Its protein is CASSQGGGHQHF.

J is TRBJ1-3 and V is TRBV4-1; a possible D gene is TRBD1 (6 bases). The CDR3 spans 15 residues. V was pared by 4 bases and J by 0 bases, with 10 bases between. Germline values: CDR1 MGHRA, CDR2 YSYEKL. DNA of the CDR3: TGCGCCAGCAGCCGGGGGACACCCTCTGGAAACACCATATATTTT. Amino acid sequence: CASSRGTPSGNTIYF.

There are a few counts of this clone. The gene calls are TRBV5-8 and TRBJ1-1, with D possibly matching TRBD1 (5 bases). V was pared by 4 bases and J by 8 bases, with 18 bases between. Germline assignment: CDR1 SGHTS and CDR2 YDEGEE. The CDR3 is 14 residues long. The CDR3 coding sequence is TGTGCCAGCAGCCTGGGGGTCGGTGTGGGGGAAGCTTTCTTT. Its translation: CASSLGVGVGEAFF.

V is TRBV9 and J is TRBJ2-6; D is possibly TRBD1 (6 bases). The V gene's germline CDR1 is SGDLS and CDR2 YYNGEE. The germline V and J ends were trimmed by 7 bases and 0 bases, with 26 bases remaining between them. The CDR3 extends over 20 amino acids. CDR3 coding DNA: TGTGCCAGCCGTAAGGGGGAGTTAAATTTCCTCCGCTCTGGGGCCAACGTCCTGACTTTC. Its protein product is CASRKGELNFLRSGANVLTF.

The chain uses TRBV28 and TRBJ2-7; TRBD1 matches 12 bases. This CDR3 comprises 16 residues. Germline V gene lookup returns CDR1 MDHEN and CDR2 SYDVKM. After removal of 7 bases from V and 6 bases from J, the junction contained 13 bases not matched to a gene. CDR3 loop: CASIDPGQGALGEQYF. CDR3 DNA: TGTGCCAGCATCGATCCGGGACAGGGGGCGCTTGGCGAGCAGTACTTC.

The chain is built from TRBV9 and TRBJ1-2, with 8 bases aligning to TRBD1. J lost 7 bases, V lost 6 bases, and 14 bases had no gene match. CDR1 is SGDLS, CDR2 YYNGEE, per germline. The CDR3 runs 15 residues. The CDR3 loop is CASTLGQGRVGGYTF. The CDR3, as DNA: TGTGCCAGCACCCTTGGACAGGGCCGGGTCGGTGGCTACACCTTC.

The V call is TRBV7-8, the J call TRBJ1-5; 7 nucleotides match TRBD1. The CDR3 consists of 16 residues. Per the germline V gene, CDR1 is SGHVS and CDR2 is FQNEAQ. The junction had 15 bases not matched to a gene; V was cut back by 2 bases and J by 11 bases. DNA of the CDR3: TGTGCCAGCAGCTTAAACTCGGGGGACAGTAAGGGGGCCCAGCATTTT. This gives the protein CASSLNSGDSKGAQHF.

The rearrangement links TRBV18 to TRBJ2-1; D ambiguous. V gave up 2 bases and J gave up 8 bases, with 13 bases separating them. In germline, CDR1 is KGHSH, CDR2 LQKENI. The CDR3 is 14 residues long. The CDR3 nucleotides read TGTGCCAGCTCACCATACGCCAGCTCCGATGAGCAGTTCTTC. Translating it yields CASSPYASSDEQFF.

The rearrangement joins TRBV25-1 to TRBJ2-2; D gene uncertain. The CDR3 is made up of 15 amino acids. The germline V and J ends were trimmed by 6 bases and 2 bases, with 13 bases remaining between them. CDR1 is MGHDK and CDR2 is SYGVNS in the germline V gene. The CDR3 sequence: CASSVWSVNTGELFF. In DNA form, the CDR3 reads TGTGCCAGCAGCGTCTGGTCGGTCAACACCGGGGAGCTGTTTTTT.

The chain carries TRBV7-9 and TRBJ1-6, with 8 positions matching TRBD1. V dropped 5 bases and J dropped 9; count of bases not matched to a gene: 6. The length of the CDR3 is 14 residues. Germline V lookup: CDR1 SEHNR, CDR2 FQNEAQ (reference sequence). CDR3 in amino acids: CASSAGQAGSPLHF. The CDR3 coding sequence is TGTGCCAGCAGCGCGGGACAGGCGGGTTCACCCCTCCACTTT.

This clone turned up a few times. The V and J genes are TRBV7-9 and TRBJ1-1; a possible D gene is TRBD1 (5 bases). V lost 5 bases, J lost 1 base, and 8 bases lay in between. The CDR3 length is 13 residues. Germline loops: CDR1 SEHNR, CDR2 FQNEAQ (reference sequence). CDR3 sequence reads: CASSLGQNTEAFF. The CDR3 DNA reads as TGTGCCAGCAGCCTCGGACAGAACACTGAAGCTTTCTTT.

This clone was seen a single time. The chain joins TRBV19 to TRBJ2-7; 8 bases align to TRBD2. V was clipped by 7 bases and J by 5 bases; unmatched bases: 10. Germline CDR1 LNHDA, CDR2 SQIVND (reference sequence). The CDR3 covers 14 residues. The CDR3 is CASNQGLAAHEQYF. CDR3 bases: TGTGCCAGTAATCAAGGACTAGCCGCTCACGAGCAGTACTTC.

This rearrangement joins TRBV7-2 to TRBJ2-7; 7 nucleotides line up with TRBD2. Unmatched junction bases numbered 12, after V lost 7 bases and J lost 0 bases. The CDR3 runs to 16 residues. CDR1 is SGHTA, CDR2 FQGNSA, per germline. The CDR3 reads CASTRGSGAFSYEQYF. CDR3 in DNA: TGTGCCAGCACACGAGGGAGCGGGGCCTTCTCCTACGAGCAGTACTTC.

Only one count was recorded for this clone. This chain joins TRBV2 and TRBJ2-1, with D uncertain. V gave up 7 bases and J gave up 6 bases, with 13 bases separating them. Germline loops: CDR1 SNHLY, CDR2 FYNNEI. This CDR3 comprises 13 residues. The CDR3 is CASKGPGANEQFF. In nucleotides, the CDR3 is TGTGCCAGCAAAGGTCCGGGTGCCAATGAGCAGTTCTTC.

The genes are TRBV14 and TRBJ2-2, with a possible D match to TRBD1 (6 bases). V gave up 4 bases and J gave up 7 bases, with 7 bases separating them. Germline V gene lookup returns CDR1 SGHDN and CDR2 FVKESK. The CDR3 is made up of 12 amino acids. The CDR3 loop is CASSLDSGELFF. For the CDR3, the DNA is TGTGCCAGCAGCCTGGACAGCGGGGAGCTGTTTTTT.

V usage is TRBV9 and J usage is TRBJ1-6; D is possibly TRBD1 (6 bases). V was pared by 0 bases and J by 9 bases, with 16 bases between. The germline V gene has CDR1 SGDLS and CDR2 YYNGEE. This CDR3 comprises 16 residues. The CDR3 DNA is TGTGCCAGCAGCGTAGAGGCGGGGGCCATTACTTCACCCCTCCACTTT. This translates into CASSVEAGAITSPLHF.

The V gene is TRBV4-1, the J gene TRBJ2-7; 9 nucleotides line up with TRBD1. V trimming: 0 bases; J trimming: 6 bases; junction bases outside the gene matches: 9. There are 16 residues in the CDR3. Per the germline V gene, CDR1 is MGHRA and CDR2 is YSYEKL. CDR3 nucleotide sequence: TGCGCCAGCAGCCAAGAGCCCAGGACAGGGGCGATCGAGCAGTACTTC. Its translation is CASSQEPRTGAIEQYF.

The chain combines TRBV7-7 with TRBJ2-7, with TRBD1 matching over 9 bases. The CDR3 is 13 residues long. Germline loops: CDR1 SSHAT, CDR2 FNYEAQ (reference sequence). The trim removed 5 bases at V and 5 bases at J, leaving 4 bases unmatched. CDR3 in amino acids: CASSHRTGDEQYF. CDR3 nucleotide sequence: TGTGCCAGCAGCCATCGGACAGGGGACGAGCAGTACTTC.

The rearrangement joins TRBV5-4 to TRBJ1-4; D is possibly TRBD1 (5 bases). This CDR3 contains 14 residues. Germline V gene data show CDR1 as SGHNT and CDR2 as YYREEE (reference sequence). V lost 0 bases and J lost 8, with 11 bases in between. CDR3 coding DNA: TGTGCCAGCAGCTTGGGGGGTTCAGGGGAAAAACTGTTTTTT. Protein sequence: CASSLGGSGEKLFF. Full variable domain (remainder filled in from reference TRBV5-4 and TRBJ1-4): ETGVTQSPTHLIKTRGQQVTLRCSSQSGHNTVSWYQQALGQGPQFIFQYYREEENGRGNFPPRFSGLQFPNYSSELNVNALELDDSALYLCASSLGGSGEKLFFGSGTQLSVL.

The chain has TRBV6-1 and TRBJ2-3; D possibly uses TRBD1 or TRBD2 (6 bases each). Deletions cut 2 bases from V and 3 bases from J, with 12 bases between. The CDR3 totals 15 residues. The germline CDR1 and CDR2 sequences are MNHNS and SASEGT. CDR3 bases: TGTGCCAGCAGTGAATCGGGGGCTTGGACAGATACGCAGTATTTT. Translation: CASSESGAWTDTQYF.

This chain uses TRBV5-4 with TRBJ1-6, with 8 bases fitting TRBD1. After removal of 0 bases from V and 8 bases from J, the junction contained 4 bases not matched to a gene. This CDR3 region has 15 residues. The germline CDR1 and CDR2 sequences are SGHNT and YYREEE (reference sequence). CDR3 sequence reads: CASSLAGTGYSPLHF. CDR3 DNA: TGTGCCAGCAGCTTGGCGGGGACAGGTTATTCACCCCTCCACTTT.

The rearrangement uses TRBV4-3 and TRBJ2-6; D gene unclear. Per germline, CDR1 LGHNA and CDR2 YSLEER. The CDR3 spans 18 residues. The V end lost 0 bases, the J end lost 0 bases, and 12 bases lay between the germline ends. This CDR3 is CASSQDIPGISGANVLTF. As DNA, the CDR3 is TGCGCCAGCAGCCAAGATATTCCGGGCATCTCTGGGGCCAACGTCCTGACTTTC.

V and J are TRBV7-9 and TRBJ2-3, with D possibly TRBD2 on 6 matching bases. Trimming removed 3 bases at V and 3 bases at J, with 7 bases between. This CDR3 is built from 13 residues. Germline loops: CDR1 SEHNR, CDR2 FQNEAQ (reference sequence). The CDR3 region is CASSFLATDTQYF. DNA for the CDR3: TGTGCCAGCAGCTTTCTAGCGACAGATACGCAGTATTTT.

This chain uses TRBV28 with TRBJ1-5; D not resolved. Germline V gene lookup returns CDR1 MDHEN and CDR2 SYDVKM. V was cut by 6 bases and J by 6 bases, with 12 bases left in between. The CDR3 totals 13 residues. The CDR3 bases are TGTGCCAGCAGCCAAGGCGGTGCTCAGCCCCAGCATTTT. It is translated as CASSQGGAQPQHF.

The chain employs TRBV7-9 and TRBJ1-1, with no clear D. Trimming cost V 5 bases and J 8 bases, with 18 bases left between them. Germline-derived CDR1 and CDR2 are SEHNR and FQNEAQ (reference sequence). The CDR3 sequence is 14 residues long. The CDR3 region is CASSPHGGLGEAFF. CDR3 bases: TGTGCCAGCAGCCCCCACGGAGGGTTGGGCGAAGCTTTCTTT.

The CDR3 region has the DNA TGTGCCAGTAAAGCAGGGGTCCTCTCTGGAAACACCATATATTTT. This translates into CASKAGVLSGNTIYF. V usage is TRBV6-5 and J usage is TRBJ1-3, with a weak D call TRBD1 (6 bases). Germline V gene sequence: CDR1 MNHEY, CDR2 SVGAGI. This CDR3 is built from 15 residues. The ends were cut back, 9 bases at V and 0 bases at J, with 15 bases in the middle.